This is a list of T cell receptor beta chains from one sample in a study of blood T cell repertoires in COVID-19. The data were produced by immunoSEQ multiplex PCR, yet TCRdb's version contains in-frame clones alone and is incomplete. The data contain about 180,000 clones, roughly 88% of them singletons. The sequenced sample consisted of peripheral blood. The source of these receptors is a woman aged 30 to 39 with acute or convalescent COVID-19. Each CDR3 is given with its conserved first and last residue. D genes are given only for firm matches. The listing skips clone size in some rows; elsewhere it reads once, few, many or a size class.

d_gene,abundance,j_gene,v_gene,CDR3nt,CDR3aa
.,.,TRBJ2-1,TRBV14,TGTGCCAGCAGCCAAGACGTAGGAGTTTACTACAATGAGCAGTTCTTC,CASSQDVGVYYNEQFF
TRBD2,.,TRBJ2-2,TRBV3-1/TRBV3-2,TGTGCCAGCAGCCATTTAGCGGGAGGGCCGGGAGAGCTGTTTTTT,CASSHLAGGPGELFF
.,.,TRBJ2-7,TRBV12-5,TGTGCTAGTGGTTTGCCAACCCCGCGGGAACAACATAACTACGAGCAGTACTTC,CASGLPTPREQHNYEQYF
TRBD1,.,TRBJ2-7,TRBV24-1,TGTGCCACCAGCTTAACAGGGGTCTCCGAGCAGTACTTC,CATSLTGVSEQYF
TRBD1,once,TRBJ2-7,TRBV24-1,TGTGCCACCAGTGATCCCGGGACAGGGACCCACGAGCAGTACTTC,CATSDPGTGTHEQYF
TRBD2,.,TRBJ2-5,TRBV28,TGTGCCACAAGGACTAGCCCTAAAGAGACCCAGTACTTC,CATRTSPKETQYF
.,.,TRBJ2-5,TRBV18,TGTGCCAGCTCAGAGTACCAAGAGACCCAGTACTTC,CASSEYQETQYF
.,.,TRBJ2-2,TRBV12-3/TRBV12-4,TGTGCCAGCAGTTTTGAGTCGGGGGAGCTGTTTTTT,CASSFESGELFF
.,.,TRBJ1-2,TRBV5-1,TGCGCCAGCAGCTTGGCAGGGGACTATGGCTACACCTTC,CASSLAGDYGYTF
.,.,TRBJ2-3,TRBV7-7,TGTGCTAGCAGCTCAAGCGGAGGCACAGATACGCAGTATTTT,CASSSSGGTDTQYF
.,.,TRBJ1-1,TRBV28,TGTGCCAGCAGTTTCAGGGCCCACACTGAAGCTTTCTTT,CASSFRAHTEAFF
.,.,TRBJ1-4,TRBV15,TGTGCCACCAGTCCCGAGGGGGTTGGCGAAAAACTGTTTTTT,CATSPEGVGEKLFF
.,.,TRBJ2-7,TRBV6-5,TGTGCCAGCAGGTCCGGGACTTCAACCTACGAGCAGTACTTC,CASRSGTSTYEQYF
.,.,TRBJ1-1,TRBV9,TGTGCCAGCAGCCAGTGGGAGGGGAGATCTTTCTTT,CASSQWEGRSFF
.,.,TRBJ1-5,TRBV28,TGTGCCAGCAACATAGGGCGGGGGTTAGGGCAGCCCCAGCATTTT,CASNIGRGLGQPQHF
.,.,TRBJ2-7,TRBV7-8,TGTGCCAGCAGCTTAGCACAGGGGGGGAGCGAGCAGTACTTC,CASSLAQGGSEQYF
TRBD1,.,TRBJ2-7,TRBV7-9,TGTGCCAGCAGCCAATTGACAGGGCCCTACGAGCAGTACTTC,CASSQLTGPYEQYF
.,.,TRBJ1-5,TRBV7-9,TGTGCCAGCAGCTTAGGGTCAGGGCCTGCGGCCCAGCATTTT,CASSLGSGPAAQHF
TRBD1,few,TRBJ2-2,TRBV14,TGTGCCAGCAGGGACAGGTGGTCCGGGGAGCTGTTTTTT,CASRDRWSGELFF
.,.,TRBJ2-2,TRBV7-9,TGTGCCAGCAGCTTGCAAGGCGGAACGAACACCGGGGAGCTGTTTTTT,CASSLQGGTNTGELFF
.,.,TRBJ1-5,TRBV28,TGTGCCAGCAGTTTTTGGGGAACAGGGTCCAACCAGCCCCAGCATTTT,CASSFWGTGSNQPQHF
.,.,TRBJ2-2,TRBV21-1,TGTGCCAGCAATCGACCCGGAGTGAACACCGGGGAGCTGTTTTTT,CASNRPGVNTGELFF
TRBD1,.,TRBJ1-4,TRBV25-1,TGTGCCAGCAGTGAACAGGGGGCGGGTGAAAAACTGTTTTTT,CASSEQGAGEKLFF
.,.,TRBJ1-5,TRBV7-9,TGTGCCAGCAGCTTTCCAGGGGAAGGTCAGCCCCAGCATTTT,CASSFPGEGQPQHF
TRBD1,.,TRBJ1-1,TRBV28,TGTGCCTGCGGACAGGGGGCTTCTGAAGCTTTCTTT,CACGQGASEAFF
TRBD1,.,TRBJ1-6,TRBV6-1,TGTGCCAGCAGTGAAGCGCTGGGACAGGGGGCGCCCTATAATTCACCCCTCCACTTT,CASSEALGQGAPYNSPLHF
TRBD1,.,TRBJ1-3,TRBV18,TGTGCCAGCTCACCGGCGACGGGACAGGGAAACACCATATATTTT,CASSPATGQGNTIYF